The 32 T cell receptor beta chains presented below share a single source sample, sequenced in a study of molecular identifiers for immune sequencing clone quantification. TCRdb re-analysed the PCR reads in MiXCR, keeping a single row per CDR3 protein. Here the sample spans hundreds of thousands of distinct CDR3 sequences, around 25% being singletons. The material sequenced was naive CD8+ T cells from blood, with Jurkat cell RNA spiked in. Subset defined: FACS-sorted CD8+CD4-CCR7+CD45RA+ naive T cells. These receptors all stem from a human donor in good health. Some libraries in this study had Jurkat cell RNA spiked in.

The rearrangement links TRBV7-2 to TRBJ1-2; TRBD1 matches at 9 bases. Germline assignment: CDR1 SGHTA and CDR2 FQGNSA. The CDR3 is 15 amino acids. Trimming removed 9 bases from V and 7 bases from J; junction bases left unmatched: 15. The CDR3 reads CASRLTDRGYPGYTF. The CDR3 nucleotides are TGTGCCAGTCGACTGACCGACAGGGGGTACCCTGGCTACACCTTC.

Concerning this clonotype: A junction boundary mismatches the germline segment, possibly from a read error. The genes are TRBV29-1 and TRBJ2-7; D call uncertain. In germline, CDR1 is SQVTM, CDR2 ANQGSEA. The length of the CDR3 is 12 residues. CDR3 in amino acids: CSVASFSDEQYF. The CDR3 DNA reads TGCAGCGTTGCCAGCTTCTCCGACGAGCAGTACTTC.

This clonotype showed up many times. The chain uses TRBV7-9 and TRBJ2-3; D possibly uses TRBD1 or TRBD2 (6 bases each). The CDR3 extends over 16 amino acids. Germline values: CDR1 SEHNR, CDR2 FQNEAQ (reference sequence). V dropped 2 bases and J dropped 1 base, with 13 bases sitting between them. DNA for the CDR3: TGTGCCAGCAGCTTACTTGGGGGGCCAGGCACAGATACGCAGTATTTT. Protein sequence: CASSLLGGPGTDTQYF.

In regard to this clonotype: As the CDR3 is not closed by the conserved phenylalanine or tryptophan, this likely results from a read error. The V gene is TRBV12-3 or TRBV12-4, the J gene TRBJ2-3; 9 nucleotides align to TRBD2. The CDR3 has 20 residues. The junction had 20 bases not matched to a gene; V was cut back by 7 bases and J by 0 bases. CDR3 nucleotides: TGTGCCAGCACTACTCCCTTTTCTAGCGGGGATAAAGTAAGCACAGATACGCAGTATTCT. Translation: CASTTPFSSGDKVSTDTQYS.

This rearrangement joins TRBV7-2 to TRBJ1-4; D perhaps matches TRBD1 (6 bases). Germline CDR1 reads SGHTA; CDR2 reads FQGNSA. The CDR3 has 16 residues. Trimming left V 6 bases short and J 10 bases short, with 24 bases between. DNA for the CDR3: TGTGCCAGCAGATACCCAGACAGAGGGGGATTTAGAAAACTGTTTTTT. It is translated as CASRYPDRGGFRKLFF.

This clonotype was observed at least ten times. V is TRBV6-2 or TRBV6-3 and J is TRBJ1-5; D gene unclear. V lost 6 bases and J 0 bases, leaving 12 bases between the germline ends. The CDR3 spans 15 residues. CDR1 and CDR2 (germline): MNHEY, SVGEGT. CDR3 protein: CASSQTDYSNQPQHF. The CDR3 DNA sequence: TGTGCCAGCAGCCAGACGGACTATAGCAATCAGCCCCAGCATTTT.

This clonotype came up many times. The chain links TRBV7-2 to TRBJ2-7, with D tentatively TRBD1 or TRBD2 (6 bases each). V gave up 6 bases and J gave up 6 bases, with 18 bases separating them. Germline CDR1 SGHTA, CDR2 FQGNSA. This CDR3 is 14 amino acids long. CDR3 bases: TGTGCCAGCAGGGAAAAGTGGGGGGCGCCCGAGCAGTACTTC. It translates to CASREKWGAPEQYF.

The chain joins TRBV24-1 to TRBJ2-7; a weak D match, TRBD1 (5 bases). V was pared by 4 bases and J by 5 bases, with 17 bases between. There are 15 residues in the CDR3. Germline V gene sequence: CDR1 KGHDR, CDR2 SFDVKD. The CDR3 coding sequence is TGTGCCACCAGTGACACGGCAGGGTCCCGTCACGAGCAGTACTTC. The encoded protein is CATSDTAGSRHEQYF.

A note on this clonotype: This may be a read error, as it is one base from a much larger clone. V is TRBV6-6 and J is TRBJ1-4, with D perhaps TRBD1 (5 bases). This CDR3 comprises 13 residues. Per germline, CDR1 MNHNY and CDR2 SVGAGI (reference sequence). CDR3 bases: TGTGCCACCAGAGGGGCAACTAATGAAAAACTGGTTTTT. The encoded protein is CATRGATNEKLVF.

The rearrangement joins TRBV7-6 to TRBJ2-3; 10 bases fit TRBD2. V lost 4 bases, J lost 6 bases, and 7 bases stayed unmatched. The CDR3 consists of 15 residues. The germline CDR1 and CDR2 sequences are SGHVS and FNYEAQ. The CDR3 here is CASSSLAGDPDTQYF. The CDR3 DNA sequence: TGTGCCAGCAGCTCCCTAGCGGGGGACCCGGATACGCAGTATTTT.

This clonotype came up many times. The V gene is TRBV19, the J gene TRBJ1-5; D gene uncertain. CDR3 size: 12 residues. Looked up from germline, CDR1 is LNHDA and CDR2 is SQIVND (reference sequence). Trimming left V 3 bases short and J 5 bases short, with 5 bases between. CDR3 protein: CASSIGDQPQHF. CDR3 in DNA: TGTGCCAGTAGTATTGGAGATCAGCCCCAGCATTTT.

The V and J genes are TRBV10-3 and TRBJ1-6, with a weak D call TRBD1 (5 bases). The length of the CDR3 is 15 residues. V gave up 0 bases and J gave up 9 bases, with 12 bases separating them. Germline V gene sequence: CDR1 ENHRY, CDR2 SYGVKD. The CDR3 DNA reads as TGTGCCATCAGTGAGTCGATGGGGGTGGGTTCACCCCTCCACTTT. As protein: CAISESMGVGSPLHF.

This clonotype was found a few times. The rearrangement joins TRBV7-9 to TRBJ2-5; D gene unclear. The CDR3 totals 14 residues. Per the germline V gene, CDR1 is SEHNR and CDR2 is FQNEAQ (reference sequence). V lost 5 bases, J lost 0 bases, and 10 bases lay in between. The CDR3 is CASSDGEYQETQYF. CDR3 coding DNA: TGTGCCAGCAGCGATGGGGAATACCAAGAGACCCAGTACTTC.

In this sample, this clonotype turned up a few times. The chain carries TRBV2 and TRBJ2-1; weak D call: TRBD1 (6 bases). Per the germline V gene, CDR1 is SNHLY and CDR2 is FYNNEI. V lost 4 bases and J 1 base, leaving 17 bases between the germline ends. This CDR3 region has 17 residues. CDR3 residues: CASSAKDSDVSYNEQFF. The CDR3, as DNA: TGTGCCAGCAGTGCCAAGGACAGCGACGTTTCCTACAATGAGCAGTTCTTC. Variable domain in full (rest from reference TRBV2 and TRBJ2-1): EPEVTQTPSHQVTQMGQEVILRCVPISNHLYFYWYRQILGQKVEFLVSFYNNEISEKSEIFDDQFSVERPDGSNFTLKIRSTKLEDSAMYFCASSAKDSDVSYNEQFFGPGTRLTVL.

The chain links TRBV5-1 to TRBJ2-1, with 10 nucleotides matching TRBD1. The CDR3 runs to 14 residues. Trimming at V came to 3 bases and at J to 7 bases, leaving 4 bases not matched to a gene. Germline values: CDR1 SGHRS, CDR2 YFSETQ. CDR3 nucleotides: TGCGCCAGCAGCTCCGGGACAGGGGTGAATGAGCAGTTCTTC. Translating it yields CASSSGTGVNEQFF.

This chain links TRBV6-1 with TRBJ1-2; 10 bases map to TRBD1. Losses at the gene ends were 2 bases for V and 4 bases for J; bases not matched to a gene: 7. The CDR3 covers 16 residues. Per the germline V gene, CDR1 is MNHNS and CDR2 is SASEGT. This CDR3 reads CASSEWDRGKAYGYTF. CDR3 sequence (DNA): TGTGCCAGCAGTGAATGGGACAGGGGAAAGGCCTATGGCTACACCTTC.

This clonotype was picked up one time. A much larger clonotype is one base distant, so this may be a read error. This is likely a read error, given that the CDR3 carries no conserved phenylalanine or tryptophan at its end. This chain links TRBV7-9 with TRBJ2-3, with D perhaps matching TRBD1 or TRBD2 (5 bases each). Looked up from germline, CDR1 is SEHNR and CDR2 is FQNEAQ (reference sequence). This CDR3 spans 16 amino acids. Between the trimmed V and J ends, which lost 4 bases and 0 bases, there was a span of 14 bases. In DNA, the CDR3 is TGTGCCAGCAGCTCCATAGCGTCAGGGAGCACAGATACGCAGTATCTT. Translated: CASSSIASGSTDTQYL.

Ten or more counts support this clonotype. The chain joins TRBV6-2 or TRBV6-3 to TRBJ1-5; D gene uncertain. V was pared by 2 bases and J by 0 bases, with 5 bases between. CDR3 size: 14 residues. CDR1 MNHEY and CDR2 SVGEGT come from the germline V gene. The chain's CDR3 is CASSYGPSNQPQHF. For the CDR3, the DNA is TGTGCCAGCAGTTACGGTCCTAGCAATCAGCCCCAGCATTTT.

This clonotype was seen many times. The rearrangement uses TRBV20-1 and TRBJ2-7, with a tentative D call TRBD1 (6 bases). This CDR3 contains 14 residues. Germline CDR1 is DFQATT and CDR2 is SNEGSKA (reference sequence). With 6 bases removed from V and 3 bases from J, the gap between germline ends came to 18 bases. The CDR3 region has the DNA TGCAGTGCCGGAAAACAGGGCTCGATCTACGAGCAGTACTTC. This gives the protein CSAGKQGSIYEQYF.

The chain links TRBV4-3 to TRBJ2-3, with 9 bases identical to TRBD1. The germline V gene has CDR1 LGHNA and CDR2 YSLEER. Trimming at V came to 5 bases and at J to 6 bases, leaving 15 bases not matched to a gene. The CDR3 totals 17 residues. This chain's CDR3 is CASSVQPGQGLPDTQYF. The CDR3 DNA is TGCGCCAGCAGCGTCCAACCGGGACAGGGTTTGCCCGATACGCAGTATTTT.

For this clonotype: Possible read error: a much larger clone is one base away. The J gene is TRBJ2-5, the V gene TRBV20-1; maybe TRBD2 (5 bases). The V gene's germline CDR1 is DFQATT and CDR2 SNEGSKA (reference sequence). The CDR3 contains 12 residues. CDR3 residues: CCASGLQETQYF. The CDR3 DNA follows: TGCTGTGCCAGTGGACTGCAAGAGACCCAGTACTTC.

This clonotype was counted a few times. The chain joins TRBV6-1 to TRBJ1-2; D not certain. Per germline, CDR1 MNHNS and CDR2 SASEGT. The CDR3 has 15 residues. Trimming took off 2 bases at V and 4 bases at J, with 14 bases between the two ends. CDR3 nucleotide sequence: TGTGCCAGCAGTGAACGGCCGGATAGTATCTATGGCTACACCTTC. Translating it yields CASSERPDSIYGYTF.

This sequence joins TRBV5-6 and TRBJ1-1; D remains unclear. V was clipped by 0 bases and J by 6 bases, with 18 bases between them. In germline, CDR1 is SGHDT, CDR2 YYEEEE. The CDR3 consists of 16 residues. The CDR3 region has the DNA TGTGCCAGCAGCTTGGTCCTACGGCAGTCCGGTTCTGAAGCTTTCTTT. Translating gives CASSLVLRQSGSEAFF.

V and J are TRBV20-1 and TRBJ2-7, with no clear D. V was pared by 4 bases and J by 0 bases, with 7 bases between. The CDR3 has 12 amino acids. Germline V lookup: CDR1 DFQATT, CDR2 SNEGSKA (reference sequence). The CDR3 sequence: CSAIPGSYEQYF. DNA for the CDR3: TGCAGTGCTATCCCGGGCTCCTACGAGCAGTACTTC.

This clonotype appeared many times. The chain is built from TRBV4-2 and TRBJ2-1; D is unclear. Trimming shortened V by 1 base and J by 10 bases, and 11 bases separated the two germline ends. CDR1 and CDR2 (germline): LGHNA, YNFKEQ. This CDR3 has 13 amino acids. CDR3 nucleotides: TGTGCCAGCAGCCAAGGCGGCCAGCCAGAGCAGTTCTTC. It codes for CASSQGGQPEQFF.

This clonotype was seen a few times. The rearrangement links TRBV7-9 to TRBJ2-7; D remains unclear. The V gene's germline CDR1 is SEHNR and CDR2 FQNEAQ (reference sequence). The CDR3 totals 13 residues. V shed 5 bases and J shed 3 bases, with 11 bases lying between them. The CDR3 DNA sequence: TGTGCCAGCAGCACCGGAGCAAACTACGAGCAGTACTTC. Its protein product is CASSTGANYEQYF. Based on the CDR3 plus reference TRBV7-9 and TRBJ2-7, the full variable domain is DTGVSQNPRHKITKRGQNVTFRCDPISEHNRLYWYRQTLGQGPEFLTYFQNEAQLEKSRLLSDRFSAERPKGSFSTLEIQRTEQGDSAMYLCASSTGANYEQYFGPGTRLTVT.

The sample holds many counts of this clonotype. The V gene is TRBV28, the J gene TRBJ1-1, with a weak D call TRBD1 (5 bases). This CDR3 region has 13 residues. Germline V lookup: CDR1 MDHEN, CDR2 SYDVKM. The CDR3 loop reads CALRALPNTEAFF. CDR3 DNA sequence: TGTGCGCTCAGGGCGCTACCGAACACTGAAGCTTTCTTT.

The gene calls are TRBV7-2 and TRBJ1-1; a weak D match, TRBD1 (5 bases). Between the trimmed V and J ends, which lost 4 bases and 10 bases, there was a span of 13 bases. CDR1 and CDR2 (germline): SGHTA, FQGNSA. The CDR3 is made up of 12 amino acids. The CDR3 nucleotides read TGTGCCAGCAGCTACCCTCTGGGGGGAGCTTTCTTT. Translation gives CASSYPLGGAFF.

This clonotype was counted ten times or more. The chain recombines TRBV28 with TRBJ2-5; D remains unclear. The CDR3 runs 13 residues. The V end lost 2 bases, the J end lost 2 bases, and 6 bases lay between the germline ends. CDR1 is MDHEN, CDR2 SYDVKM, per germline. CDR3 bases: TGTGCCAGCAGTTTAGAACAGCAAGAGACCCAGTACTTC. It yields the protein CASSLEQQETQYF.

This clonotype was seen only a few times. V usage is TRBV10-1 and J usage is TRBJ2-3; D perhaps matches TRBD1 (5 bases). From germline, CDR1 is WNHNN and CDR2 SYGVQD (reference sequence). The CDR3 loop spans 13 amino acids. V was trimmed by 9 bases and J by 0 bases, leaving 10 bases between them. In DNA, the CDR3 is TGCGCCAGTTCGGACATTAGCACAGATACGCAGTATTTT. This gives the protein CASSDISTDTQYF.

At least ten counts were recorded for this clonotype. The junction and the germline gene differ at one end; a read error may be behind it. This chain uses TRBV7-4 with TRBJ1-4; tentatively, D is TRBD1 (6 bases). From germline, CDR1 is SGHVT and CDR2 SQSDAQ. CDR3 size: 16 residues. The CDR3 reads CASTLYPGETNEKLFF. CDR3 nucleotides: TGTGCCAGCACCTTATACCCAGGGGAAACTAATGAAAAACTGTTTTTT.

In this sample, this clonotype turned up many times. This CDR3 is CVTAESSYEQYF. The CDR3 DNA is TGTGTTACAGCGGAGAGCTCCTACGAGCAGTACTTC. The rearrangement links TRBV7-9 to TRBJ2-7, with D maybe TRBD2 (5 bases). The CDR3 spans 12 residues. Germline CDR1 reads SEHNR; CDR2 reads FQNEAQ (reference sequence).